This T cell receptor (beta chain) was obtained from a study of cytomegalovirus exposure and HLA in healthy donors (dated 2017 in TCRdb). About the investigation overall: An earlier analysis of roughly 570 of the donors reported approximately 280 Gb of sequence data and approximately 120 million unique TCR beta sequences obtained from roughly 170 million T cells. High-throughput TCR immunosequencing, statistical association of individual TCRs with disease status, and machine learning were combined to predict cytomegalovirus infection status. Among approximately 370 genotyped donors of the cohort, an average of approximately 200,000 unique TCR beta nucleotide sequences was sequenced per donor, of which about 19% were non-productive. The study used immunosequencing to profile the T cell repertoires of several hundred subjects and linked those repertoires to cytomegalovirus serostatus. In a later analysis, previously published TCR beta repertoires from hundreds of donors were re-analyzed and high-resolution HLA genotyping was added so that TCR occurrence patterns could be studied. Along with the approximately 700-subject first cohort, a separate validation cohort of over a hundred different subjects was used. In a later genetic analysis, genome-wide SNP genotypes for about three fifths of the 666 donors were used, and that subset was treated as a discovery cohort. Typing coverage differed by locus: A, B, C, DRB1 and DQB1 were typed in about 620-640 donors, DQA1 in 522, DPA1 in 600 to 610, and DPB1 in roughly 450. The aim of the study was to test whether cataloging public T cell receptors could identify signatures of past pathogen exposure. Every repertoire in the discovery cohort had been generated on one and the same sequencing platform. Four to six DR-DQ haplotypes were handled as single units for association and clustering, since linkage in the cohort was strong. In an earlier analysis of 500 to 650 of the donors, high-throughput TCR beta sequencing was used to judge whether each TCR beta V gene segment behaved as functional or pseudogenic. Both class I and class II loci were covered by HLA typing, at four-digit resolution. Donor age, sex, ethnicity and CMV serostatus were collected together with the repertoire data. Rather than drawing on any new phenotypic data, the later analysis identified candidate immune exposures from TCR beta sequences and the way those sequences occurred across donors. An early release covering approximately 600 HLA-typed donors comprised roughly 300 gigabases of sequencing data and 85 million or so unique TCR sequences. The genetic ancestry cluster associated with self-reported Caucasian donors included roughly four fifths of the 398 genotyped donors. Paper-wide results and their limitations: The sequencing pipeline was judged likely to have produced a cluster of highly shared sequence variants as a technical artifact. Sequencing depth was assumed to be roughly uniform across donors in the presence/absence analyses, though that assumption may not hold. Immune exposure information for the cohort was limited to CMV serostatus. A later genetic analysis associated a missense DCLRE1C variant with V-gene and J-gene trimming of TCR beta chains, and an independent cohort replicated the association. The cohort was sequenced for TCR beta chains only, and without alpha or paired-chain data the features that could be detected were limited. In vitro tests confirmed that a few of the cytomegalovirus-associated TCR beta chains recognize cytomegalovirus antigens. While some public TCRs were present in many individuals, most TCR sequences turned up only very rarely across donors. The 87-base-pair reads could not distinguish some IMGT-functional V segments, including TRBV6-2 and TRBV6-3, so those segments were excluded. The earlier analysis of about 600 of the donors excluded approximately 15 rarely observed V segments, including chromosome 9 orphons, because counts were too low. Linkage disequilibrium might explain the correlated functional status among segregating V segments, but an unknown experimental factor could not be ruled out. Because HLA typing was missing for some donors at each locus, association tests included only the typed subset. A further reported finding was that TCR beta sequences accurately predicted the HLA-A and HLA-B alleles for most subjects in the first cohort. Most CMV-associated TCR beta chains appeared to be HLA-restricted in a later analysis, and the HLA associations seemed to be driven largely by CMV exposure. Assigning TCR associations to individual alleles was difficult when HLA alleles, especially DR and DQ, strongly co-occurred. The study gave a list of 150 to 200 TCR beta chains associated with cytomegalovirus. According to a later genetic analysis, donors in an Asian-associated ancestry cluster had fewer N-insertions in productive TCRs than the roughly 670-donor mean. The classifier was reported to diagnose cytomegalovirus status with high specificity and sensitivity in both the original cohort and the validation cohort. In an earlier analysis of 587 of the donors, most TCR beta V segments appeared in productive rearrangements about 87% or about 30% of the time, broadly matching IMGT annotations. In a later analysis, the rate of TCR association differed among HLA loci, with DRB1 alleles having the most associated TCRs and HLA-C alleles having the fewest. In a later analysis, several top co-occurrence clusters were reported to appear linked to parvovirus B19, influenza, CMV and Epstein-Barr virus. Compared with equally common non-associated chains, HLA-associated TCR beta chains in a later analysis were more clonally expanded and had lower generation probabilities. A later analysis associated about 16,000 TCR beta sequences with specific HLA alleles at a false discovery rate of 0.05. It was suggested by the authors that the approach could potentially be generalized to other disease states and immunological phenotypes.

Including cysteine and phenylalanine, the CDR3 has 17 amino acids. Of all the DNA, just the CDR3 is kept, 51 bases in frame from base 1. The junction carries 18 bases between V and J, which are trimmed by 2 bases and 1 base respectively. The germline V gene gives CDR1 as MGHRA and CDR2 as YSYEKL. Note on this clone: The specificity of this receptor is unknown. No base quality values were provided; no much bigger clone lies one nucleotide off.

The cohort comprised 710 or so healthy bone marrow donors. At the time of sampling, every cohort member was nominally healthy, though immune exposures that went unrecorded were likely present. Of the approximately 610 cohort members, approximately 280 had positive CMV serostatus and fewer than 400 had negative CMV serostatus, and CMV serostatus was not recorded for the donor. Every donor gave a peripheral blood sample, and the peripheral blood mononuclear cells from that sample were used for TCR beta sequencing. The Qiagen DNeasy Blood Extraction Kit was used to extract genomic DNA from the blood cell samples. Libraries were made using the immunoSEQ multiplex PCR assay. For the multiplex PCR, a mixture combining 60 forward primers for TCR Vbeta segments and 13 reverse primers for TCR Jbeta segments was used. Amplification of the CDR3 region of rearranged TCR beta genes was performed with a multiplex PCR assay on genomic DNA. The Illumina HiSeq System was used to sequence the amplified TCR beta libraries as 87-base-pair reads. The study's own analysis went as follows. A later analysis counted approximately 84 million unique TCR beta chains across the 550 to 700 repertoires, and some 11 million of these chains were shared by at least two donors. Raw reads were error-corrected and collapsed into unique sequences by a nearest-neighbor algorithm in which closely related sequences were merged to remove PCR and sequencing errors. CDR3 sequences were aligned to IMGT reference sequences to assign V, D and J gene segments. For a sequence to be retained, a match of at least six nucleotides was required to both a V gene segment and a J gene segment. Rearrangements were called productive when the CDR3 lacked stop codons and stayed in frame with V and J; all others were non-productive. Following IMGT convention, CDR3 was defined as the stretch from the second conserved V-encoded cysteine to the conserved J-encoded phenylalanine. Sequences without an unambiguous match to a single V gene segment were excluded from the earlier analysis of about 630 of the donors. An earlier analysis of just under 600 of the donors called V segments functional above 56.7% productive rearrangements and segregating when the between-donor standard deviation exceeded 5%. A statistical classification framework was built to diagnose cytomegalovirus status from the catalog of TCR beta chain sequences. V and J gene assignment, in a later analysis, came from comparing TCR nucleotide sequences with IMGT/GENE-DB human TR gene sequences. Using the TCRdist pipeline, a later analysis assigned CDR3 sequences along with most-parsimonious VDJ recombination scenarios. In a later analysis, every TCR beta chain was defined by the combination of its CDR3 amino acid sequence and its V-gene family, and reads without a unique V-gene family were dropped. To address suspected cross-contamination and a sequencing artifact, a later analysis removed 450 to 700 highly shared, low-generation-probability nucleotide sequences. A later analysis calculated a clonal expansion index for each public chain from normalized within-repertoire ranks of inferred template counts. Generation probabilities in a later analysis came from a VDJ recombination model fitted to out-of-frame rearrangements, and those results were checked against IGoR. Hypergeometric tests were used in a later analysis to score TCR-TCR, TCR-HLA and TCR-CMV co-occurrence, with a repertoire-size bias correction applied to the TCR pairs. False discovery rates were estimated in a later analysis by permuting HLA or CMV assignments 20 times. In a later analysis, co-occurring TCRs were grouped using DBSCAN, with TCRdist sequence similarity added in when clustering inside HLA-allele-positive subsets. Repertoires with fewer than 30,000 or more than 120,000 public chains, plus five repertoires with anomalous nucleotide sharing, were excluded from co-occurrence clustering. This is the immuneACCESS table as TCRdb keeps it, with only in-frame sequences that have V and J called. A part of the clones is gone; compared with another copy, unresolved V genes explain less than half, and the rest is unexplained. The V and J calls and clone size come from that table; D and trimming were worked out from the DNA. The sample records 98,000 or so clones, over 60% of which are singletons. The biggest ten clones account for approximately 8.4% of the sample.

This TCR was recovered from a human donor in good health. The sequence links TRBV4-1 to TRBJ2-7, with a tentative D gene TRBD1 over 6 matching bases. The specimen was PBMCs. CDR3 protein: CASSQIPKGEKSYEQYF. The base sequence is TGCGCCAGCAGCCAAATCCCGAAGGGGGAGAAATCCTACGAGCAGTACTTC.